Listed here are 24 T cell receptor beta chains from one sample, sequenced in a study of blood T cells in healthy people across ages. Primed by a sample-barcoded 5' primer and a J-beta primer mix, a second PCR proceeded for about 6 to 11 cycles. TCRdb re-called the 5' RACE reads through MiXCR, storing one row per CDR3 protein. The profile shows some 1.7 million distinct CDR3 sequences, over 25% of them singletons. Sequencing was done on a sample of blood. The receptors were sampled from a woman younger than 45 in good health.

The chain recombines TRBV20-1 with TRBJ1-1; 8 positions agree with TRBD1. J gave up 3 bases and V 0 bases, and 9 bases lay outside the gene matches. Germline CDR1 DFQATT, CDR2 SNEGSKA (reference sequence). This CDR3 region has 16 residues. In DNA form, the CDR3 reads TGCAGTGCTAGAGACCTCCTGACAGGGGTGGACACTGAAGCTTTCTTT. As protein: CSARDLLTGVDTEAFF.

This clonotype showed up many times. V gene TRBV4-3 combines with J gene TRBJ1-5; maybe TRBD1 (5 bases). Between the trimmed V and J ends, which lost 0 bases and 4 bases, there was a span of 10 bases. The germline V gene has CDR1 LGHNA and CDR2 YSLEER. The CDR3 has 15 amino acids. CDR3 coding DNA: TGCGCCAGCAGCCAAGACAGGGATAGTAATCAGCCCCAGCATTTT. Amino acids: CASSQDRDSNQPQHF.

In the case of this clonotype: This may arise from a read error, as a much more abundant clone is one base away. CDR3 sequence: CAISGADRGPHEQYF. The CDR3 DNA sequence: TGTGCCATCAGTGGGGCAGACAGGGGGCCCCACGAGCAGTACTTC. The rearrangement links TRBV10-3 to TRBJ2-5, with 10 bases matching TRBD1. TRBJ2-7 explains the end of the DNA better; the J call may be wrong. Germline CDR1 and CDR2: ENHRY and SYGVKD. The CDR3 runs to 15 residues.

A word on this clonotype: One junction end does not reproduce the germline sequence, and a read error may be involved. The CDR3 is CASSTSLTTEDYDQYF. DNA for the CDR3: TGTGCCAGCAGTACCTCCCTGACTACCGAAGACTACGATCAGTACTTC. This chain joins TRBV2 and TRBJ2-7, with D possibly being TRBD2 (5 bases). This CDR3 is built from 16 residues. Germline CDR1 and CDR2: SNHLY and FYNNEI.

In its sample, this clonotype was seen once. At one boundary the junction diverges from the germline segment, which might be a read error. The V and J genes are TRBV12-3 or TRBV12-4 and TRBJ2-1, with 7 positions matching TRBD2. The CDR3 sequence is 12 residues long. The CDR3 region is CANSLTSTEQFF. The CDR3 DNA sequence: TGTGCCAACAGTCTGACTAGCACTGAGCAGTTCTTC.

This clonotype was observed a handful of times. The DNA for the CDR3 is TGTGCTAGTGGTCCAAGCAGGGGGAATGAGCAGTTCTTC. It encodes CASGPSRGNEQFF. The rearrangement links TRBV12-5 to TRBJ2-1; 7 bases map to TRBD1. V gave up 5 bases and J gave up 7 bases; unmatched junction bases: 5. The CDR3 has 13 residues. Germline CDR1 LGHNT, CDR2 FRNRAP.

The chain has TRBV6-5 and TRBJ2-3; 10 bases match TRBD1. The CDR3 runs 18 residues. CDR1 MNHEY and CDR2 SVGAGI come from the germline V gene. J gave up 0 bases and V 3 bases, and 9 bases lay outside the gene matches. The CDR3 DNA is TGTGCCAGCAGTTATGACCCCACGGGACAGGGGAGCACAGATACGCAGTATTTT. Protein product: CASSYDPTGQGSTDTQYF.

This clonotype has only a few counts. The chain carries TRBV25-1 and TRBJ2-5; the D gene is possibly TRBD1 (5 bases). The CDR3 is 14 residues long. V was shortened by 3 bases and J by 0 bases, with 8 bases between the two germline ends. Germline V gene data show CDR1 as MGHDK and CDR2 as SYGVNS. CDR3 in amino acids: CASSETVHQETQYF. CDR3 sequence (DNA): TGTGCCAGCAGTGAGACAGTTCACCAAGAGACCCAGTACTTC.

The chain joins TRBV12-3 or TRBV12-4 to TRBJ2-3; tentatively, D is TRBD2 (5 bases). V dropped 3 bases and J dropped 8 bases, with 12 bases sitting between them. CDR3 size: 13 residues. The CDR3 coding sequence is TGTGCCAGCAGTTTCGTGGACTCGGTTACGCAGTATTTT. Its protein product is CASSFVDSVTQYF.

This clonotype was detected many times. CDR3 nucleotides: TGCGCCAGCAGCCCCGGGACCACTGGGTATACTGAGCAGTTCTTC. Amino acid sequence: CASSPGTTGYTEQFF. V and J are TRBV10-1 and TRBJ2-1; either TRBD1 or TRBD2 may fit D (5 bases each). V lost 6 bases and J lost 9, with 21 bases in between. Germline CDR1 reads WNHNN; CDR2 reads SYGVQD (reference sequence). The CDR3 length is 15 residues.

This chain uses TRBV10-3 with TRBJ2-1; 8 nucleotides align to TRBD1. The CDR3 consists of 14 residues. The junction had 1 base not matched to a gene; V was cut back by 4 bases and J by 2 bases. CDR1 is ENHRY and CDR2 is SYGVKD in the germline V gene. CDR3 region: CAISGQGPYNEQFF. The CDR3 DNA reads TGTGCCATCAGTGGACAGGGGCCCTACAATGAGCAGTTCTTC.

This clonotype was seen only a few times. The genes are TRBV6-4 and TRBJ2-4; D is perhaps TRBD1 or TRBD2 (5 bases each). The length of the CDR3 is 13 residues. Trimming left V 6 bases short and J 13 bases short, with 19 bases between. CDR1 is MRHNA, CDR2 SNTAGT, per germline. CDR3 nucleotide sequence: TGTGCCAGCAGCCCAGGGACGGGTGGTCGGCAGTACTTC. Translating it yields CASSPGTGGRQYF.

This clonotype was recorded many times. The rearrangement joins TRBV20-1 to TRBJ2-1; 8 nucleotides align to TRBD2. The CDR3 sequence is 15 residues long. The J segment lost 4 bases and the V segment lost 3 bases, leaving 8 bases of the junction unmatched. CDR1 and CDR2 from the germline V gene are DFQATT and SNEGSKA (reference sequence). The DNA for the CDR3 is TGCAGTGCTAGTCCCAGCGGGAGATCGTACAATGAGCAGTTCTTC. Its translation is CSASPSGRSYNEQFF.

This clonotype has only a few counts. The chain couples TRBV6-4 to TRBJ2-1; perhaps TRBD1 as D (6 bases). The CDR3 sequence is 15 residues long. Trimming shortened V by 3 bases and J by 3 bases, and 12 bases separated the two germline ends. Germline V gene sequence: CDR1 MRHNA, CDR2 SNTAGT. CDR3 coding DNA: TGTGCCAGCAGTGAACGGGCGGACAGCTACAATGAGCAGTTCTTC. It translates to CASSERADSYNEQFF.

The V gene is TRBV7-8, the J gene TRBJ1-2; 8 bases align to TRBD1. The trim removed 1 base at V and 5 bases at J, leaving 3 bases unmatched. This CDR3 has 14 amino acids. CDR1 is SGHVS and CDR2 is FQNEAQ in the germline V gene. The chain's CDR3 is CASSLVDRDYGYTF. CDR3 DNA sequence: TGTGCCAGCAGCTTAGTGGACAGGGATTATGGCTACACCTTC.

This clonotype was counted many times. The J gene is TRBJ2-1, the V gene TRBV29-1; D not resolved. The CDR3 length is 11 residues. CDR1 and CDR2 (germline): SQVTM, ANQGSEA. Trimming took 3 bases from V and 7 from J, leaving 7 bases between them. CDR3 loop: CSVDGVNEQFF. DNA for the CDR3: TGCAGCGTTGATGGGGTAAATGAGCAGTTCTTC.

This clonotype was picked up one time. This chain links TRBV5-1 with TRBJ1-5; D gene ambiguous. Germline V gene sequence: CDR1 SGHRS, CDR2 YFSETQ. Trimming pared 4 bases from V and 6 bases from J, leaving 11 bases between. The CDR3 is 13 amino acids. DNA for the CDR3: TGCGCCAGCAGCCAGGTTCTGGGTCAGCCCCAGCATTTT. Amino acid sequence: CASSQVLGQPQHF.

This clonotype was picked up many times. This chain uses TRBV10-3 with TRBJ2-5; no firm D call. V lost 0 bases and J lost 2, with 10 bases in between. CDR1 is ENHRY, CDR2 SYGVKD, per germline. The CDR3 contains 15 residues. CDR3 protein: CAISESMAQQETQYF. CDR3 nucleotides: TGTGCCATCAGTGAGTCTATGGCACAGCAAGAGACCCAGTACTTC.

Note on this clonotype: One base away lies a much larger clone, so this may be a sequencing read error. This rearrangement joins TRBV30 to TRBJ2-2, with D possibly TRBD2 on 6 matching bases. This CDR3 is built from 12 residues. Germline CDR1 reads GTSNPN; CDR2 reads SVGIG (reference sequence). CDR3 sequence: CAWRTGAGERFF. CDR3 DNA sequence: TGTGCCTGGAGGACGGGAGCCGGGGAGCGGTTTTTT.

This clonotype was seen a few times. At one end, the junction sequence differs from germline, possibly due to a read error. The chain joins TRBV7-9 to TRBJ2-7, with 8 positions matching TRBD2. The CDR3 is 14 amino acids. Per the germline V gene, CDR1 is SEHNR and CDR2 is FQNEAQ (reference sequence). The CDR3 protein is CARSSTSGTYEQYF. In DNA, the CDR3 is TGTGCCAGAAGCTCCACTAGCGGCACCTACGAGCAGTACTTC.

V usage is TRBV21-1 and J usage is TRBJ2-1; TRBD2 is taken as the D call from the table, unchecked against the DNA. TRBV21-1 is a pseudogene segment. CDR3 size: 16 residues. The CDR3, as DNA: TGTGCCAGCAGCAAAGCTAGAGGCGGGCCGAACAATGAGCAGTTCTTC. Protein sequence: CASSKARGGPNNEQFF.

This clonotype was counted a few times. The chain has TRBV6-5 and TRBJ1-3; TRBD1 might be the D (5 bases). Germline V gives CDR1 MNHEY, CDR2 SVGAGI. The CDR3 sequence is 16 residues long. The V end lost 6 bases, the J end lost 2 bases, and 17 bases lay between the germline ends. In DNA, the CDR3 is TGTGCCAGCAGCAATGCCGCTGGGACCCCTGGAAACACCATATATTTT. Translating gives CASSNAAGTPGNTIYF.

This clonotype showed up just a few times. Written as DNA, the CDR3 is TGCATCCTTCGGGACAGGGGAAACACTGAAGCTTTCTTT. Encoded protein: CILRDRGNTEAFF. The rearrangement uses TRBV29-1 and TRBJ1-1, with 10 bases matching TRBD1. The germline V gene has CDR1 SQVTM and CDR2 ANQGSEA. The CDR3 contains 13 residues. Combining the CDR3 with reference TRBV29-1 and TRBJ1-1 gives the whole variable domain SAVISQKPSRDICQRGTSLTIQCQVDSQVTMMFWYRQQPGQSLTLIATANQGSEATYESGFVIDKFPISRPNLTFSTLTVSNMSPEDSSIYLCILRDRGNTEAFFGQGTRLTVV.

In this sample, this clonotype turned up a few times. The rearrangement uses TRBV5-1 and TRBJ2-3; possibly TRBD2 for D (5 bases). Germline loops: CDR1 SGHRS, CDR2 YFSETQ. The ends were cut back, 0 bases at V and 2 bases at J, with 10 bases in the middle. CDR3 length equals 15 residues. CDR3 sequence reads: CASSLGLRPTDTQYF. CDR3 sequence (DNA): TGCGCCAGCAGCTTGGGACTACGCCCCACAGATACGCAGTATTTT.